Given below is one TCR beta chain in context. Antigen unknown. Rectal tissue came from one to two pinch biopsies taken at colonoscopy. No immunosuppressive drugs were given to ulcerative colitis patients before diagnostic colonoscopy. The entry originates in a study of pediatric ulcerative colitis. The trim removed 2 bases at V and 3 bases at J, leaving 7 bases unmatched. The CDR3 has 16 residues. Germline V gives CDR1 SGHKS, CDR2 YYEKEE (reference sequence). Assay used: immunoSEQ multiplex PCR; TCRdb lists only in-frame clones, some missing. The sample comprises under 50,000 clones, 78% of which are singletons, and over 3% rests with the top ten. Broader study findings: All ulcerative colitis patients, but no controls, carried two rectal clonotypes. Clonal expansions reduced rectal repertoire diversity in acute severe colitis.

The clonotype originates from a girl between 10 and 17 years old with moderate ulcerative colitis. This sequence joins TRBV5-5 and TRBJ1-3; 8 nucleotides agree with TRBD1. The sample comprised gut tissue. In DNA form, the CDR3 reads TGTGCCAGCAGCTTTGGACAGGGTATCTTTGGAAACACCATATATTTT. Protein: CASSFGQGIFGNTIYF.